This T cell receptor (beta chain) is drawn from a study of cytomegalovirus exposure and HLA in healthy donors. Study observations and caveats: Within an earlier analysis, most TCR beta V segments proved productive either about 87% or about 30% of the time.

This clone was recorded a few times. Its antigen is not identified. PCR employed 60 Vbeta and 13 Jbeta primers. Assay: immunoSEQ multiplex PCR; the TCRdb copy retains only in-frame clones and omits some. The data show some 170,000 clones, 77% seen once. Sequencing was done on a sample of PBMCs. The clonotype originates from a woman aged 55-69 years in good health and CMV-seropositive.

CDR3 in amino acids: CASSQDGTSGTISYEQYF. DNA of the CDR3: TGTGCCAGCAGCCAAGATGGAACTAGCGGGACCATTTCCTACGAGCAGTACTTC. This chain joins TRBV4-2 and TRBJ2-5; 10 nucleotides line up with TRBD2. The DNA end favors TRBJ2-7, so the J call may be wrong. Germline V gives CDR1 LGHNA, CDR2 YNFKEQ. This CDR3 has 18 amino acids.